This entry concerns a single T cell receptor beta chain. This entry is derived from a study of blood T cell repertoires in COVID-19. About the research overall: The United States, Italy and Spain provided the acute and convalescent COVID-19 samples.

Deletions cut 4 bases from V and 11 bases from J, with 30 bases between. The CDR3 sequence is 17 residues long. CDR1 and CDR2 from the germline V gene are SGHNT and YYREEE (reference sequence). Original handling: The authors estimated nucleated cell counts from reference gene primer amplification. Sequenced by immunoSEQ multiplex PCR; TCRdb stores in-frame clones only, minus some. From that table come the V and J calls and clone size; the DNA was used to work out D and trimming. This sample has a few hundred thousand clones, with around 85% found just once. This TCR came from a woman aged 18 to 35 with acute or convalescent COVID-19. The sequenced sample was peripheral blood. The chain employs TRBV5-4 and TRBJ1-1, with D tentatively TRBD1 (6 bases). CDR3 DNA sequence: TGTGCCAGCAGCAGGTCCGGCAGGGACACATTTACCGGTGGGGCTTTCTTT. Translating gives CASSRSGRDTFTGGAFF.